One T cell receptor (beta chain) is described in this entry. Its matching antigen is unknown. The sample originates from a study of tumor and adjacent non-tumor tissue in lung cancer. Looking at the study overall: Patients comprised about a dozen adenocarcinoma, a couple of squamous cell carcinoma and 1 small cell lung cancer. Aged 31 to 76 years, patients included roughly eleven men and 4 or 5 women with stage I to III disease. Study results and limitations: Top 100 clones took a larger repertoire share in normal lung. Tumor TCR diversity, when higher, was linked to shorter survival.

The library came from three nested PCR rounds adapted from ARM-PCR protocols. TCRdb ran MiXCR on the multiplex PCR reads and lists one entry per CDR3 protein. In the table there are approximately 75,000 distinct CDR3 sequences, over 70% of which are singletons. RNA was extracted from bulk tissue without any cell sorting. Material: lung tumor tissue. The receptor was derived from a woman aged 45-65 years with non-small cell lung cancer.

The CDR3 spells CASSSSGIGVYEQYF. The CDR3 DNA is TGTGCCAGCAGCTCGTCCGGGATAGGGGTGTACGAGCAGTACTTC. The genes are TRBV4-2 and TRBJ2-7, with D possibly being TRBD1 or TRBD2 (5 bases each). CDR1 and CDR2 (germline): LGHNA, YNFKEQ. CDR3 length: 15 amino acids. V dropped 5 bases and J dropped 4 bases, with 18 bases sitting between them.